This T cell receptor beta chain was sequenced in a study of CD8 T cells in ankylosing spondylitis (dated by TCRdb to about 2017). The study in broad terms: The study set out to find disease-linked TCR variants by profiling T cell receptor beta repertoires in ankylosing spondylitis patients and healthy donors. The whole study cohort included under 140 healthy donors and 25 or so ankylosing spondylitis patients. Samples of peripheral blood were taken, and for ankylosing spondylitis patients, synovial fluid was collected as well. The paper's findings and limits, for the study overall: Some motif variants had previously been reported in the synovial fluid and blood of reactive arthritis patients, which suggests shared mechanisms of disease initiation. According to the report, matched synovial fluid samples from ankylosing spondylitis patients were significantly enriched for the disease-linked clones. In peripheral blood, the disease-linked clones were found at relatively low frequencies and had a CD8+ phenotype. A TCR beta motif made up of several highly homologous amino acid variants appeared to be characteristic of blood from ankylosing spondylitis patients.

With respect to this clonotype: Its antigen is still unknown. No base quality values were provided; no much bigger clone lies one nucleotide off.

Reading the germline V gene gives CDR1 MNHEY and CDR2 SVGAGI. The V and J ends are trimmed by 0 bases and 0 bases, leaving 6 bases between them. From the cysteine up to the phenylalanine, the CDR3 has a length of 15 residues. CDR3 DNA only is kept here, 45 bases in frame from base 1. The data were produced on an Illumina HiSeq 2500. Quantitative 5'-RACE with molecular barcodes was the method used to prepare the TCR beta libraries. As for how the authors treated the data: A new computational method, built on a probabilistic model of VDJ rearrangement, was used to identify disease-linked TCR variants. TCRdb trimmed the raw reads at Q25, called clones with MiXCR and kept productive beta chains. Under each unique CDR3 protein, matching rows form one entry showing the most common genes and DNA. The V and J calls were determined by TCRdb, not by the authors. In this sample the table shows a few hundred thousand distinct CDR3 sequences, 8% of which occur a single time. Roughly 15% of the sample is taken by the ten largest.

The source material was blood, either unsorted or a sorted T cell fraction (not recorded which). This receptor was obtained from a male donor with ankylosing spondylitis. Recombination joined TRBV6-5 with TRBJ1-3, with the D gene not clear enough to name. This receptor carries the CDR3 CASSYSGPSGNTIYF. The nucleotide sequence is TGTGCCAGCAGTTACTCTGGTCCCTCTGGAAACACCATATATTTT.